A single sample is the source of the 22 T cell receptor beta chains below, sequenced in a study of T cells in Graves' hyperthyroidism and ophthalmopathy. Amplified TCR beta CDR3 regions derived from RNA transcripts. The primer set for the first-round RT-PCR of the TCR CDR3 was HTBI. TCRdb reanalysed the multiplex PCR reads using MiXCR and keeps one entry per CDR3 protein. Here the sample spans under 800,000 distinct CDR3 sequences, around 13% being singletons. Sequencing input: blood. The receptors were sampled from a woman aged 18-29 years with Graves' hyperthyroidism.

In this sample, this clonotype turned up many times. V is TRBV12-3 or TRBV12-4 and J is TRBJ2-7; weak D call: TRBD1 (6 bases). V lost 3 bases and J lost 7, with 13 bases in between. There are 13 residues in the CDR3. The DNA of the CDR3 is TGTGCCAGCAGTTTCGGGACAACTAGGGAGCAGTACTTC. Residues: CASSFGTTREQYF.

There are many counts of this clonotype. The chain employs TRBV27 and TRBJ1-2, with 11 nucleotides matching TRBD1. The CDR3 consists of 16 residues. Germline V gives CDR1 MNHEY, CDR2 SMNVEV (reference sequence). Germline trimming cut 4 bases from V and 0 bases from J; bases unmatched to any gene: 4. The CDR3, as DNA: TGTGCCAGCAGTTCTGGACAGGGGGCAGCTAACTATGGCTACACCTTC. Its protein product is CASSSGQGAANYGYTF.

This clonotype was seen ten or more times. V is TRBV15 and J is TRBJ1-1; 10 bases match TRBD1. The trim removed 6 bases at V and 5 bases at J, leaving 6 bases unmatched. The CDR3 has 14 residues. Looked up from germline, CDR1 is LNHNV and CDR2 is YYDKDF (reference sequence). The DNA for the CDR3 is TGTGCCACCAGGACCTCGGGACAGGGGACTGAAGCTTTCTTT. Translation: CATRTSGQGTEAFF. Combining the CDR3 with reference TRBV15 and TRBJ1-1 gives the whole variable domain DAMVIQNPRYQVTQFGKPVTLSCSQTLNHNVMYWYQQKSSQAPKLLFHYYDKDFNNEADTPDNFQSRRPNTSFCFLDIRSPGLGDTAMYLCATRTSGQGTEAFFGQGTRLTVV.

Only a few counts were recorded for this clonotype. The chain combines TRBV6-5 with TRBJ2-7; D remains ambiguous. The CDR3 runs 14 residues. V was clipped by 0 bases and J by 2 bases, with 8 bases between them. Germline V gene data show CDR1 as MNHEY and CDR2 as SVGAGI. CDR3: CASSYSRFTYEQYF. The CDR3 nucleotides are TGTGCCAGCAGTTACTCAAGGTTTACCTACGAGCAGTACTTC.

This clonotype was detected many times. This chain joins TRBV18 and TRBJ2-1; D is possibly TRBD2 (6 bases). CDR1 is KGHSH and CDR2 is LQKENI in the germline V gene. V was clipped by 2 bases and J by 8 bases, with 16 bases between them. The CDR3 runs to 15 residues. The DNA of the CDR3 is TGTGCCAGCTCACCAGGCGGGGCCACCGGGGATGAGCAGTTCTTC. It encodes CASSPGGATGDEQFF.

The chain couples TRBV7-9 to TRBJ2-3; TRBD2 matches 11 bases. V lost 3 bases, J lost 0 bases, and 14 bases stayed unmatched. The CDR3 contains 20 residues. Germline-derived CDR1 and CDR2 are SEHNR and FQNEAQ (reference sequence). The CDR3 DNA is TGTGCCAGCAGCTTGAGGAATCTAGCGGGAGGTAGTCGGAGCACAGATACGCAGTATTTT. This codes for CASSLRNLAGGSRSTDTQYF.

This clonotype was counted many times. This chain links TRBV29-1 with TRBJ2-7, with 9 bases fitting TRBD1. Germline loops: CDR1 SQVTM, CDR2 ANQGSEA. After removal of 1 base from V and 2 bases from J, the junction contained 6 bases not matched to a gene. The CDR3 runs 15 residues. The CDR3 bases are TGCAGCGTTGAAGTTGTGGGACAGGGACCCTACGAGCAGTACTTC. This encodes CSVEVVGQGPYEQYF.

At least ten counts were recorded for this clonotype. This chain links TRBV13 with TRBJ1-2; tentative D call: TRBD1 (5 bases). This CDR3 region has 12 residues. Per germline, CDR1 PRHDT and CDR2 FYEKMQ (reference sequence). The V end lost 2 bases, the J end lost 7 bases, and 8 bases lay between the germline ends. CDR3 loop: CASSLLGVGYTF. The CDR3 DNA reads TGTGCCAGCAGCTTATTGGGGGTTGGCTACACCTTC.

The chain uses TRBV19 and TRBJ1-2; a weak D match, TRBD1 (5 bases). The CDR3 runs to 14 residues. CDR1 LNHDA and CDR2 SQIVND come from the germline V gene (reference sequence). V lost 10 bases and J lost 4, with 19 bases in between. The CDR3 nucleotides read TGTGCCACCATTCGGGGGGGGACCGGCTATGGCTACACCTTC. As protein: CATIRGGTGYGYTF.

The sample holds many counts of this clonotype. The chain combines TRBV3-1 with TRBJ2-3; D unresolved. CDR3 length: 14 residues. Per the germline V gene, CDR1 is LGHDT and CDR2 is YNNKEL (reference sequence). Trimming pared 2 bases from V and 7 bases from J, leaving 13 bases between. This CDR3 reads CASSQSGIPNTQYF. The CDR3 nucleotides are TGTGCCAGCAGCCAATCGGGCATTCCAAATACGCAGTATTTT.

This clonotype showed up just a few times. The CDR3 region is CAAPAGQRTDTQYF. The CDR3 nucleotides read TGTGCCGCCCCGGCGGGGCAGCGCACAGATACGCAGTATTTT. This chain uses TRBV27 with TRBJ2-3, with D maybe TRBD2 (6 bases). This CDR3 contains 14 residues. Deletions cut 11 bases from V and 1 base from J, with 16 bases between. Germline V gene data show CDR1 as MNHEY and CDR2 as SMNVEV (reference sequence).

This chain connects TRBV10-2 to TRBJ1-4; TRBD1 aligns across 10 bases. Trimming at V came to 6 bases and at J to 8 bases, leaving 9 bases not matched to a gene. The CDR3 consists of 15 residues. Germline V lookup: CDR1 WSHSY, CDR2 SAAADI. Here the CDR3 reads CASREVGTGEEKLFF. CDR3 sequence (DNA): TGCGCCAGCAGGGAAGTTGGGACAGGGGAGGAAAAACTGTTTTTT.

The rearrangement uses TRBV4-1 and TRBJ2-3; TRBD1 matches 7 bases. This CDR3 is 15 amino acids long. The V and J ends lost 4 bases and 0 bases, in that order; junction bases with no gene match: 4. In germline, CDR1 is MGHRA, CDR2 YSYEKL. The DNA of the CDR3 is TGCGCCAGCAGCCGAGGGGGCGAGAGCACAGATACGCAGTATTTT. This codes for CASSRGGESTDTQYF.

The V and J genes are TRBV6-2 or TRBV6-3 and TRBJ2-7; D gene unclear. The V end was cut by 5 bases, the J end by 1 base, with 18 bases between. The CDR3 sequence is 16 residues long. Germline CDR1 reads MNHEY; CDR2 reads SVGEGT. In DNA, the CDR3 is TGTGCCAGCAGTACCGATGACCCTTATCGATCCTACGAGCAGTACTTC. This sequence encodes CASSTDDPYRSYEQYF.

In this sample, this clonotype turned up many times. The chain joins TRBV5-1 to TRBJ1-1, with D uncertain. There are 11 residues in the CDR3. The germline CDR1 and CDR2 sequences are SGHRS and YFSETQ. V lost 5 bases to trimming and J lost 3 bases, with 5 bases between them. CDR3 residues: CASREDTEAFF. In DNA, the CDR3 is TGCGCCAGCAGGGAAGACACTGAAGCTTTCTTT.

V gene TRBV4-1 combines with J gene TRBJ2-3; TRBD2 matches 13 bases. The germline V gene has CDR1 MGHRA and CDR2 YSYEKL. CDR3 size: 18 residues. With 4 bases clipped from V and 4 bases from J, the junction kept 11 bases outside the gene matches. The CDR3 region is CASSRTSGRGSSADTQYF. CDR3 bases: TGCGCCAGCAGCCGCACTAGCGGGAGGGGATCTAGCGCAGATACGCAGTATTTT.

V is TRBV19 and J is TRBJ2-7; 9 positions match TRBD2. The germline V gene encodes CDR1 LNHDA and CDR2 SQIVND (reference sequence). This CDR3 spans 17 amino acids. J gave up 3 bases and V 0 bases, and 9 bases lay outside the gene matches. The CDR3 nucleotides read TGTGCCAGTAGTATAGATCTGAGTAGCGGGAGTAGCTACGAGCAGTACTTC. Protein sequence: CASSIDLSSGSSYEQYF.

This clonotype was detected ten times or more. V and J are TRBV11-2 and TRBJ2-5; no definite D call. Germline V lookup: CDR1 SGHAT, CDR2 FQNNGV. Trimming shortened V by 1 base and J by 7 bases, and 13 bases separated the two germline ends. The CDR3 contains 14 residues. The CDR3 nucleotides read TGTGCCAGCAGCTTAGCGAATTATGTTGGGACCCAGTACTTC. It encodes CASSLANYVGTQYF.

This clonotype was counted many times. This chain joins TRBV27 and TRBJ2-1; 13 positions match TRBD2. Germline V gene data show CDR1 as MNHEY and CDR2 as SMNVEV (reference sequence). Trimming at V came to 2 bases and at J to 9 bases, leaving 13 bases not matched to a gene. The CDR3 has 18 amino acids. The CDR3 region has the DNA TGTGCCAGCAGTTTACATCACCCGGGACTAGCGGGATCGGGTGAGCAGTTCTTC. Protein: CASSLHHPGLAGSGEQFF.

In this sample, this clonotype turned up a few times. The chain carries TRBV19 and TRBJ2-2; D unclear. CDR1 is LNHDA and CDR2 is SQIVND in the germline V gene (reference sequence). Trimming took off 3 bases at V and 3 bases at J, with 11 bases between the two ends. CDR3 length: 15 residues. The CDR3 loop is CASSMLGSHTGELFF. The CDR3 DNA is TGTGCCAGTAGTATGTTAGGTTCACACACCGGGGAGCTGTTTTTT.

This clonotype was seen a few times. This chain joins TRBV20-1 and TRBJ1-2; D might be TRBD1 (5 bases). Germline assignment: CDR1 DFQATT and CDR2 SNEGSKA (reference sequence). CDR3 length: 12 residues. Trimming took off 5 bases at V and 7 bases at J, with 14 bases between the two ends. The CDR3 region has the DNA TGCAGTGCTCCCCGACAAAGGGGTGGCTACACCTTC. Protein: CSAPRQRGGYTF.

This clonotype occurred a few times. The chain uses TRBV29-1 and TRBJ2-7; possible D gene TRBD2, 7 bases. The germline gives CDR1 SQVTM, CDR2 ANQGSEA. V lost 4 bases and J 3 bases, leaving 19 bases between the germline ends. CDR3 length: 15 amino acids. DNA for the CDR3: TGCAGCGTTGGAGGGGGGGAAAACTCAATCTACGAGCAGTACTTC. This translates into CSVGGGENSIYEQYF.